The sequence of this T cell receptor (beta chain) was determined in a study of beta chain features in type 1 diabetes. cDNA synthesis used the whole RNA isolate, giving expressed TCRB sequences. Using immunoSEQ multiplex PCR, the repertoire was profiled, and TCRdb retains in-frame clones only, with some absent. The sample carries about 230,000 clones, more than 15% recorded once. This CDR3 has 12 amino acids. Germline values: CDR1 SEHNR, CDR2 FQNEAQ (reference sequence). V was trimmed by 3 bases and J by 8 bases, leaving 8 bases between them. In regard to this clone: What it recognizes is unknown.

Averaging approximately 0.11 L, one heparinised blood draw was given by each donor. Sorting with CD45RO/CCR7/CD25/CD127/CD95/CD27 yielded naive, central memory, regulatory and stem-like memory CD4+ cells. The study's findings and limits: Type 1 diabetes patients had VDJ junctions that carried fewer insertions and more deletions. People with Type 1 diabetes carried modestly yet significantly shorter TCRB CDR3s in all four CD4+ subsets. The study found that naive, central memory and Treg TCRB repertoires appeared more similar in patients than in healthy donors.

The specimen sequenced was naive CD4+ T cells from blood. The TCR was taken from a man aged 25-45 years with type 1 diabetes. The J gene is TRBJ2-1, the V gene TRBV7-9, with a tentative D call TRBD2 (5 bases). The CDR3 coding sequence is TGTGCCAGCAGCTTTAGCGTGCATGAGCAGTTCTTC. Its translation: CASSFSVHEQFF.